Below, 8 T cell receptor beta chains from the same sample are listed, as sequenced in a study of shared clonotypes between healthy human individuals. Using immunoSEQ multiplex PCR, the repertoire was profiled, and TCRdb retains in-frame clones only, with some absent. The table has about 2 million clones, approximately 95% seen once. Sequenced: naive CD4+ T cells sorted from blood. Subset described: CD45RA+ positively selected. These receptors all stem from a man younger than 35 in good health.

This clone was seen a single time. The rearrangement uses TRBV6-5 and TRBJ2-2, with D maybe TRBD2 (7 bases). The germline CDR1 and CDR2 sequences are MNHEY and SVGAGI. The CDR3 is 13 amino acids. The V gene lost 5 bases and the J gene lost 7 bases, with 11 bases spanning the gap. The CDR3 nucleotides are TGTGCCAGCAGTCGGGGGGCAAACGGGGAGCTGTTTTTT. Its translation: CASSRGANGELFF.

A word on this clone: Other DNA sequences in this specimen translate into the identical CDR3. The chain combines TRBV11-2 with TRBJ2-3; D is tentatively TRBD1 or TRBD2 (5 bases each). CDR1 and CDR2 from the germline V gene are SGHAT and FQNNGV. The germline V and J ends were trimmed by 3 bases and 0 bases, with 7 bases remaining between them. The CDR3 contains 14 residues. CDR3 DNA sequence: TGTGCCAGCAGCTTGGGGACCAGCACAGATACGCAGTATTTT. Its protein product is CASSLGTSTDTQYF.

This chain uses TRBV18 with TRBJ1-4; D is uncertain. The CDR3 extends over 13 amino acids. V was cut by 1 base and J by 8 bases, with 8 bases left in between. Germline lookup yields CDR1 KGHSH and CDR2 LQKENI. Here the CDR3 reads CASSPRRAEKLFF. The DNA of the CDR3 is TGTGCCAGCTCACCACGCCGGGCCGAAAAACTGTTTTTT.

The rearrangement uses TRBV9 and TRBJ1-4, with D possibly TRBD1 on 6 matching bases. The CDR3 extends over 15 amino acids. The germline gives CDR1 SGDLS, CDR2 YYNGEE. V shed 8 bases and J shed 3 bases, with 17 bases lying between them. Written as DNA, the CDR3 is TGTGCCAGTACTCATGGGGGGGCGGCTAATGAAAAACTGTTTTTT. Translating gives CASTHGGAANEKLFF.

The chain recombines TRBV5-4 with TRBJ1-2; TRBD1 might be the D (5 bases). CDR3 length: 14 amino acids. V lost 5 bases and J 8 bases, leaving 19 bases between the germline ends. Germline assignment: CDR1 SGHNT and CDR2 YYREEE (reference sequence). The CDR3 sequence is CASRISSAGHGYTF. In DNA form, the CDR3 reads TGTGCCAGCAGAATTTCCTCGGCAGGGCACGGCTACACCTTC. Looking up the rest from reference TRBV5-4 and TRBJ1-2 gives the full variable domain: ETGVTQSPTHLIKTRGQQVTLRCSSQSGHNTVSWYQQALGQGPQFIFQYYREEENGRGNFPPRFSGLQFPNYSSELNVNALELDDSALYLCASRISSAGHGYTFGSGTRLTVV.

This rearrangement joins TRBV21-1 to TRBJ2-5; TRBD2 is the table's D call, not checked against the DNA. TRBV21-1 is a documented pseudogene. The CDR3 is 16 amino acids. The CDR3 bases are TGTGCCAGCAGCAAATGGCTAGCGGGGGGGCAAGAGACCCAGTACTTC. Its translation: CASSKWLAGGQETQYF.

The V call is TRBV2, the J call TRBJ2-3; D remains ambiguous. The CDR3 length is 16 residues. Germline CDR1 is SNHLY and CDR2 is FYNNEI. The germline V and J ends were trimmed by 0 bases and 2 bases, with 12 bases remaining between them. The DNA of the CDR3 is TGTGCCAGCAGTGAAGCAGAGATGGTAAACACAGATACGCAGTATTTT. Translating gives CASSEAEMVNTDTQYF.

This clone occurred once. The rearrangement links TRBV7-9 to TRBJ2-2; D may be TRBD1 or TRBD2 (5 bases each). Per germline, CDR1 SEHNR and CDR2 FQNEAQ (reference sequence). Trimming shortened V by 1 base and J by 1 base, and 16 bases separated the two germline ends. The CDR3 has 18 amino acids. The CDR3 DNA is TGTGCCAGCAGCTTAGTGGGGGTCTGGGGAGAGAACACCGGGGAGCTGTTTTTT. It encodes CASSLVGVWGENTGELFF.